This is a list of T cell receptor beta chains from one sample in a study of cytomegalovirus exposure and HLA in healthy donors. Sequencing used immunoSEQ multiplex PCR; TCRdb keeps in-frame clones, though not all of them. Of 150,000 to 200,000 clones in the sample, over 70% were seen once. The sequenced sample was PBMCs. These receptors all stem from a man aged 50-59 years in good health and CMV-seropositive. The CDR3 runs from the conserved cysteine through the conserved F or W. The D gene is left open where the match is weak. Some rows have no size entry. The others give once, few or many, or a class for an expanded clone.

j_call,d_call,v_call,clone_size,cdr3_aa,cdr3_nt
TRBJ1-2,.,TRBV14,few,CASSQDSQVPYGYTF,TGTGCCAGCAGCCAAGATTCCCAGGTCCCCTATGGCTACACCTTC
TRBJ2-3,TRBD2,TRBV5-1,.,CASSFLGGESDTQYF,TGCGCCAGCAGCTTCCTTGGGGGGGAGTCAGATACGCAGTATTTT
TRBJ1-1,.,TRBV10-3,once,CAISESGPNTEAFF,TGTGCCATCAGTGAATCAGGGCCCAACACTGAAGCTTTCTTT
TRBJ1-3,.,TRBV4-2,.,CASSHDRFSGNTIYF,TGTGCCAGCAGCCACGACAGGTTCTCTGGAAACACCATATATTTT
TRBJ1-1,.,TRBV4-1,.,CASRVRVDTEAFF,TGCGCCAGCAGGGTTCGGGTGGACACTGAAGCTTTCTTT
TRBJ1-6,TRBD1,TRBV5-6,once,CASSRTGEDSPLHF,TGTGCCAGCAGCCGGACAGGGGAGGATTCACCCCTCCACTTT
TRBJ1-1,TRBD1,TRBV6-5,.,CASSWATGAHTEAFF,TGTGCCAGCAGTTGGGCGACAGGGGCCCACACTGAAGCTTTCTTT
TRBJ1-2,.,TRBV7-2,.,CASSLQQGLYGYTF,TGTGCCAGCAGTCTCCAACAGGGCCTGTATGGCTACACCTTC
TRBJ1-2,TRBD1,TRBV5-4,.,CASSPGWDRGSGYTF,TGTGCCAGCAGCCCTGGGTGGGACAGGGGGTCTGGCTACACCTTC
TRBJ2-1,TRBD2,TRBV6-6,once,CASSPRTSGGNEQFF,TGTGCCAGCAGTCCCCGGACTAGCGGGGGCAATGAGCAGTTCTTC
TRBJ2-3,TRBD2,TRBV19,.,CASSSSGGVKTTQYF,TGTGCCAGTAGCTCCAGCGGGGGAGTAAAGACTACGCAGTATTTT
TRBJ2-5,.,TRBV4-2,.,CASSQSPSPGETQYF,TGTGCCAGCAGCCAAAGTCCCAGCCCGGGGGAGACCCAGTACTTC
TRBJ1-5,.,TRBV27,.,CASSFRGLNQPQHF,TGTGCCAGCAGTTTTCGGGGTCTCAACCAGCCCCAGCATTTT
TRBJ2-1,TRBD2,TRBV7-8,.,CASSQAGGTYNEQFF,TGTGCCAGCAGCCAAGCGGGGGGAACCTACAATGAGCAGTTCTTC
TRBJ1-1,TRBD1,TRBV27,few,CASSPRGLTEAFF,TGTGCCAGCAGTCCCAGGGGGCTCACTGAAGCTTTCTTT
TRBJ1-1,TRBD1,TRBV5-1,.,CASSPDRGSMNTEAFF,TGCGCCAGCAGCCCGGACAGGGGGTCGATGAACACTGAAGCTTTCTTT
TRBJ2-2,TRBD2,TRBV5-4,once,CASSAGGRGELFF,TGTGCCAGCAGCGCCGGGGGGAGAGGGGAGCTGTTTTTT
TRBJ1-2,TRBD1,TRBV18,.,CASSPGTDLTNYGYTF,TGTGCCAGCTCACCCGGGACAGATCTAACTAACTATGGCTACACCTTC
TRBJ2-1,TRBD2,TRBV5-1,.,CASSLPETSGIFGSYNEQFF,TGCGCCAGCAGCTTACCCGAGACTAGCGGGATCTTCGGGTCCTACAATGAGCAGTTCTTC
TRBJ2-2,.,TRBV5-1,few,CASRDQGSGELFF,TGCGCCAGCAGGGACCAGGGGTCCGGGGAGCTGTTTTTT
TRBJ2-1,.,TRBV9,.,CASSHSPGSSSYNEQFF,TGTGCCAGCAGCCATTCTCCGGGATCGAGCTCCTACAATGAGCAGTTCTTC
TRBJ1-2,.,TRBV25-1,.,CASRRHLYGYTF,TGTGCCAGCAGGAGGCACCTCTATGGCTACACCTTC
TRBJ1-5,TRBD1,TRBV19,.,CASSSPGGGGGRNQPQHF,TGTGCCAGTAGTTCCCCAGGGGGCGGGGGTGGTCGCAATCAGCCCCAGCATTTT
TRBJ1-2,TRBD1,TRBV5-4,.,CASSGTQGNYGYTF,TGTGCCAGCAGCGGAACACAGGGGAACTATGGCTACACCTTC
TRBJ1-6,.,TRBV5-1,.,CASSLEPYNSPLHF,TGCGCCAGCAGCTTGGAGCCGTATAATTCACCCCTCCACTTT
TRBJ2-1,TRBD2,TRBV28,.,CASRRLAIPNNEQFF,TGTGCCAGCAGGCGACTAGCTATTCCAAACAATGAGCAGTTCTTC
TRBJ2-7,TRBD1,TRBV15,.,CATSRETGGPYEQYF,TGTGCCACCAGCAGAGAGACAGGGGGCCCCTACGAGCAGTACTTC
TRBJ2-7,.,TRBV4-2,few,CASSRGVRDEQYF,TGTGCCAGCAGCCGGGGGGTCAGAGACGAGCAGTACTTC
TRBJ1-6,.,TRBV30,.,CALHVGGSSPLHF,TGTGCCTTACACGTCGGGGGGTCTTCACCCCTCCACTTT
TRBJ1-3,TRBD1,TRBV13,.,CASSFGQGEAGNTIYF,TGTGCCAGCAGCTTTGGACAGGGGGAGGCTGGAAACACCATATATTTT
TRBJ2-7,.,TRBV5-1,.,CASSVQKTSDEQYF,TGCGCCAGCAGCGTACAGAAAACTAGTGACGAGCAGTACTTC
TRBJ2-1,TRBD2,TRBV28,.,CASDRVGLAGVVNEQFF,TGTGCCAGCGACAGAGTTGGACTAGCGGGAGTTGTGAATGAGCAGTTCTTC
TRBJ2-2,.,TRBV11-2,few,CASSPTTVSNTGELFF,TGTGCCAGCAGCCCAACGACAGTTTCGAACACCGGGGAGCTGTTTTTT
TRBJ2-7,.,TRBV21-1,.,CARVKPEQYF,TGTGCCAGGGTTAAGCCCGAGCAGTACTTC
TRBJ1-5,TRBD1,TRBV10-2,once,CASSESWTGAQPQHF,TGCGCCAGCAGTGAGTCTTGGACAGGGGCTCAGCCCCAGCATTTT
TRBJ1-3,TRBD1,TRBV30,.,CAWSVRGQGPGNTIYF,TGTGCCTGGAGTGTACGGGGACAGGGTCCTGGAAACACCATATATTTT
TRBJ1-1,TRBD1,TRBV5-1,few,CASSWGQGYTEAFF,TGCGCCAGCAGCTGGGGACAGGGATACACTGAAGCTTTCTTT
TRBJ1-5,TRBD1,TRBV28,few,CASRPTGDQPQHF,TGTGCCAGCAGGCCTACAGGGGATCAGCCCCAGCATTTT
TRBJ1-2,.,TRBV4-3,.,CASSQELRYGYTF,TGCGCCAGCAGCCAAGAACTCCGCTATGGCTACACCTTC
TRBJ2-3,TRBD1,TRBV11-2,.,CASGGTGGFSATDTQYF,TGTGCCAGCGGCGGGACAGGGGGCTTCTCGGCCACAGATACGCAGTATTTT
TRBJ2-7,TRBD2,TRBV5-1,.,CASSPGLAGLEQYF,TGCGCCAGCAGCCCGGGACTAGCGGGACTTGAGCAGTACTTC
TRBJ2-3,TRBD2,TRBV19,.,CASSIPGTSRDTQYF,TGTGCCAGTAGTATCCCCGGGACTAGCAGGGATACGCAGTATTTT
TRBJ1-5,TRBD1,TRBV4-1,.,CASSQVVITGDQPQHF,TGCGCCAGCAGCCAAGTAGTTATAACAGGGGATCAGCCCCAGCATTTT
TRBJ2-5,.,TRBV7-2,.,CASSLSRGETQYF,TGTGCCAGCAGCTTAAGTAGAGGAGAGACCCAGTACTTC
TRBJ1-2,.,TRBV30,.,CAWSWRDVPGDGYTF,TGTGCCTGGAGTTGGAGGGACGTCCCTGGGGATGGCTACACCTTC
TRBJ1-4,TRBD1,TRBV5-6,.,CASSLAGTGGYEKLFF,TGTGCCAGCAGCCTTGCCGGGACAGGGGGGTATGAAAAACTGTTTTTT
TRBJ2-2,TRBD1,TRBV7-8,.,CASSTPSSNRGFTGELFF,TGTGCCAGCAGCACTCCGTCGTCCAACAGGGGGTTTACGGGGGAGCTGTTTTTT
TRBJ2-5,TRBD2,TRBV10-3,.,CAISEETSGRGETQYF,TGTGCCATCAGTGAGGAGACTAGCGGGAGAGGAGAGACCCAGTACTTC
TRBJ1-2,TRBD1,TRBV28,once,CASSLSTGASGYTF,TGTGCCAGCAGTTTATCTACAGGGGCCTCTGGCTACACCTTC
TRBJ1-1,TRBD1,TRBV19,.,CASSRTGEAFF,TGTGCCAGTAGTCGGACAGGGGAAGCTTTCTTT